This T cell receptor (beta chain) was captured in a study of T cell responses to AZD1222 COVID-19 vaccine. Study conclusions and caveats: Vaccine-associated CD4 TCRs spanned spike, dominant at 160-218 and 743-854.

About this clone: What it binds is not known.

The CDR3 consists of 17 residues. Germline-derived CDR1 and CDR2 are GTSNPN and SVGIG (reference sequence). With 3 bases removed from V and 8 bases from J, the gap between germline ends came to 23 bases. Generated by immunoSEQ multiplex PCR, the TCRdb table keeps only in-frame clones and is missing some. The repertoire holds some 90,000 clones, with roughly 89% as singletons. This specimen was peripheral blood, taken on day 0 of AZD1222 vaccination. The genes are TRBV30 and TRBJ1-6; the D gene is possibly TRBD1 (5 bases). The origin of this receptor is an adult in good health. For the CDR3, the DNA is TGTGCCTGGAGCCGGGGATCCCCAGTAGTGGGGGATTCACCCCTCCACTTT. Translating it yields CAWSRGSPVVGDSPLHF.